The entry below describes one T cell receptor beta chain. This entry belongs to a study of shared clonotypes between healthy human individuals. In germline, CDR1 is WNHNN, CDR2 SYGVQD (reference sequence). V dropped 5 bases and J dropped 7; count of bases not matched to a gene: 10. There are 15 residues in the CDR3. Generated by immunoSEQ multiplex PCR, the TCRdb table keeps only in-frame clones and is missing some. The sample lists about 2 million clones, roughly 94% occurring once. The specimen sequenced was naive CD4+ T cells sorted from blood. Specified subset: CD45RA+ positively selected. The sequence derives from a man between 18 and 35 years old in good health. The chain links TRBV10-1 to TRBJ2-3; 9 positions agree with TRBD2. The CDR3 DNA sequence: TGCGCCAGCAGTCCGACTAGCGGTCCTATCAATACGCAGTATTTT. It is translated as CASSPTSGPINTQYF.